The present T cell receptor beta chain was sequenced within a study of cytotoxic CD8 clonotypes in ibrutinib-treated CLL (dated by TCRdb to 2020 to 2023). With respect to the entire study: In this cohort, around 14 patients were treatment-naive and 11 to 12 were relapsed/refractory, while some 18 had unmutated IGHV. The response samples were drawn at a median of approximately 11 months into treatment, with a range of roughly 6 to 40 months. An average of around 250,000 productive templates and tens of thousands of productive rearrangements was obtained per sample. Partial responses were observed in around 25 patients and complete responses in 2; after a median follow-up of 68 months, remission was maintained in 15 or so patients and progression was observed in roughly 12. Cryopreserved peripheral blood mononuclear cells were obtained prior to treatment, at the time of response, and at either disease progression or sustained remission. Of the 80 to 95 participants in the trial, 26 had longitudinal samples available.

For TCR beta library preparation, about 2 micrograms of genomic DNA were isolated from cryopreserved PBMCs. Longitudinal blood samples from CLL patients receiving ibrutinib monotherapy were subjected to high-throughput TCR beta sequencing. The patients took part in an open-label, single-center phase 2 trial of ibrutinib monotherapy. Taken from the germline V gene, the CDR1 and CDR2 loops are SGHTA and FQGTGA. From cysteine to phenylalanine, the CDR3 is 16 amino acids long. Only the CDR3 DNA stays, 48 bases, in frame from base 1. V is trimmed back by 5 bases and J by 3 bases, and the junction contains 7 bases that no gene match accounts for. Of note for this clone: No cognate antigen has been identified for it. The input lacks base qualities; no much larger clone sits a single base away.

General findings and caveats noted by the study authors: Sampling times were not matched between patients in sustained remission and patients whose disease was progressing, and lymph node repertoires were not examined. Baseline clonality exceeded that of age-matched healthy donors and correlated strongly with circulating CD8+ T-cell counts. Public clonotypes were rare and either shrank or stayed stable during treatment, and the rise in clonality at ibrutinib response reflected expansion of private clonotypes. An increase in clonality was observed at ibrutinib response, with clonality remaining stable during sustained remission and falling back toward baseline at progression.

Each clonotype received, on average, approximately 9.9x coverage in deep resolution sequencing performed on a MiSeq, where the target depth lay between 1 in 1 million and 1 in 200,000 T cells. The immunoSEQ hsTCRB Kit was used to generate TCR beta libraries. Regarding the original processing steps: ImmunoSEQ Data Assistant and ImmunoSEQ Analyzer were used for data analysis, and V, D and J genes were assigned according to IMGT definitions. Clonality, which ranges from 0 to 1, was calculated as one minus the normalized Shannon entropy of productive rearrangement frequencies. Public clonotype analysis was restricted to overrepresented clonotypes comprising at least 0.05% of each patient's repertoire. Repertoires from around 13 age-matched healthy donors in immuneACCESS were used as clonality controls. TCRdb provides this immuneACCESS table in a form limited to in-frame rearrangements. Some clones are lacking; in checked studies, under half of them reflect an unresolved V gene, and why the rest are absent is not known. V and J calls and clone size are copied from that table; D and trimming were computed from the DNA. The sample data list over 70,000 clones, and about 86% of these were observed just once. Less than 6.5% of the sample belongs to the ten largest clones.

The starting material was PBMCs, obtained before ibrutinib treatment. The source of this sequence is a human donor with chronic lymphocytic leukemia. The chain is made from TRBV7-3 and TRBJ2-3; TRBD2 lines up with 11 middle nucleotides. DNA sequence: TGTGCCAGCAGCCCAACTCGACTAGCGGGAACAGATACGCAGTATTTT. It translates to CASSPTRLAGTDTQYF.